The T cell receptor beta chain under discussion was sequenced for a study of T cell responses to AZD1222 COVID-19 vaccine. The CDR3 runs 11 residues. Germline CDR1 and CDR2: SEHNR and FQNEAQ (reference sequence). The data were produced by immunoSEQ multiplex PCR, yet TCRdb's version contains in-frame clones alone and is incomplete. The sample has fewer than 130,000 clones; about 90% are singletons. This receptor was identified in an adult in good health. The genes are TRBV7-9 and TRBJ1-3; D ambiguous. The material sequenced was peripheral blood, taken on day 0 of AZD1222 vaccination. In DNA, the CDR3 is TGTGCTACAAGCTCTGGAAACACCATATATTTT. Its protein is CATSSGNTIYF. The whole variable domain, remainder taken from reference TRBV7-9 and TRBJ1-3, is DTGVSQNPRHKITKRGQNVTFRCDPISEHNRLYWYRQTLGQGPEFLTYFQNEAQLEKSRLLSDRFSAERPKGSFSTLEIQRTEQGDSAMYLCATSSGNTIYFGEGSWLTVV.